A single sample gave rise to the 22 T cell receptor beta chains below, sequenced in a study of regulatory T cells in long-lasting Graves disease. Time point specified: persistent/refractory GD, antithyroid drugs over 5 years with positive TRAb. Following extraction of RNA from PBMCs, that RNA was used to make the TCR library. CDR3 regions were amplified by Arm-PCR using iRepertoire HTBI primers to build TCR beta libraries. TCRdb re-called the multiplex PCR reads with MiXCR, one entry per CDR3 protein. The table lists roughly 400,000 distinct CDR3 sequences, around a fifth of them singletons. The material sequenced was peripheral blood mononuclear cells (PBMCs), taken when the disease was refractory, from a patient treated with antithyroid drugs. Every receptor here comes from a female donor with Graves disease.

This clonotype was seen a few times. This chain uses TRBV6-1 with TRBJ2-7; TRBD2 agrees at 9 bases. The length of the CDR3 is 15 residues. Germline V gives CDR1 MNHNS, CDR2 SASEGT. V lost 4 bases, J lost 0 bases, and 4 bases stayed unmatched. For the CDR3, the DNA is TGTGCCAGCAGTGCGGTAGCGGGAGTCTCCTACGAGCAGTACTTC. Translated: CASSAVAGVSYEQYF.

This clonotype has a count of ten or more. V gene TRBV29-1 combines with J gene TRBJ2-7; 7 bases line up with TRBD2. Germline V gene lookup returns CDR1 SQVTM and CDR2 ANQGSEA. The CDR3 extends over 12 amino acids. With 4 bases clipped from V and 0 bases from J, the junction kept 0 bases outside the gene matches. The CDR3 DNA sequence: TGCAGCGTTGGGGACTACTCCTACGAGCAGTACTTC. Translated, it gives CSVGDYSYEQYF.

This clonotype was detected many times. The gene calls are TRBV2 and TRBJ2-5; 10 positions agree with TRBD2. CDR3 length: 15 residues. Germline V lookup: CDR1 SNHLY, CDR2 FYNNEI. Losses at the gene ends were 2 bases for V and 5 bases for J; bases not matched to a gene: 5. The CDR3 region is CASSESSGSGETQYF. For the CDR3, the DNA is TGTGCCAGCAGTGAATCTAGCGGGAGCGGGGAGACCCAGTACTTC.

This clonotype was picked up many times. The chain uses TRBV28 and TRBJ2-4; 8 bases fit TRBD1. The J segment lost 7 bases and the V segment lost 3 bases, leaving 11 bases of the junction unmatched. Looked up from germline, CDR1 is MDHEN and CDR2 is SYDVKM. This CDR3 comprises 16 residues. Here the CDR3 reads CASSLEAGGAGNIQYF. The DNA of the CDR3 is TGTGCCAGCAGTTTGGAAGCAGGGGGCGCGGGGAACATTCAGTACTTC.

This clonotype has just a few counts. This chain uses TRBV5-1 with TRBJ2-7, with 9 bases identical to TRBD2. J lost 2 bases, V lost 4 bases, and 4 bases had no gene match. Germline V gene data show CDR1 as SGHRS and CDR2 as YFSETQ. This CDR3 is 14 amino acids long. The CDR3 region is CASSGGRVPYEQYF. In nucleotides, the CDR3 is TGCGCCAGCAGCGGCGGGAGGGTCCCCTACGAGCAGTACTTC. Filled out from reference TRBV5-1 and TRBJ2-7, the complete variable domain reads KAGVTQTPRYLIKTRGQQVTLSCSPISGHRSVSWYQQTPGQGLQFLFEYFSETQRNKGNFPGRFSGRQFSNSRSEMNVSTLELGDSALYLCASSGGRVPYEQYFGPGTRLTVT.

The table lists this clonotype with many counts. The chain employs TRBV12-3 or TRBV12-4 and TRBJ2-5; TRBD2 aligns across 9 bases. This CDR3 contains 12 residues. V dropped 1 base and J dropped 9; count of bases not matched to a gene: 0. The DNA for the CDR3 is TGTGCCAGCAGTTTAGGCGGGGGGGCCCAGTACTTC. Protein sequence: CASSLGGGAQYF.

The CDR3 protein is CASSPRFRLAKNIQYF. For the CDR3, the DNA is TGTGCCAGCAGTCCCAGGTTCCGTCTAGCCAAAAACATTCAGTACTTC. The rearrangement links TRBV16 to TRBJ2-4, with D hard to call. V was trimmed by 6 bases and J by 0 bases, leaving 15 bases between them. Germline assignment: CDR1 KGHSY and CDR2 FQNENV. The CDR3 runs to 16 residues.

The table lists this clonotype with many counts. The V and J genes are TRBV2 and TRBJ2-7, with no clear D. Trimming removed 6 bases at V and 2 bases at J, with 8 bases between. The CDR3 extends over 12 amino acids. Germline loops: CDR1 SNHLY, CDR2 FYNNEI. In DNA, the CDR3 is TGTGCCAGCAGACCCCGTCCCTACGAGCAGTACTTC. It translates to CASRPRPYEQYF.

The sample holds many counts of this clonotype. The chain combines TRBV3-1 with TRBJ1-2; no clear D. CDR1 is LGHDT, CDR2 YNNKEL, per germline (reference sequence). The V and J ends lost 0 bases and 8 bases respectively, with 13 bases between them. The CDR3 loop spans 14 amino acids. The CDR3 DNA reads TGTGCCAGCAGCCAAGATCTGAGGGTTCGGGGCTACACCTTC. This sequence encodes CASSQDLRVRGYTF.

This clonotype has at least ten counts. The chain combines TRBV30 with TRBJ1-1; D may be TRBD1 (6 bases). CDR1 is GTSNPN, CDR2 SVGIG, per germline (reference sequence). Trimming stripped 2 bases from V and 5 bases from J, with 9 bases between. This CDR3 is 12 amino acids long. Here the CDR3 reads CAWSMGATEAFF. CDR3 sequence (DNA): TGTGCCTGGAGTATGGGGGCAACTGAAGCTTTCTTT. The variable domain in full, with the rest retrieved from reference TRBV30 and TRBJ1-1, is SQTIHQWPATLVQPVGSPLSLECTVEGTSNPNLYWYRQAAGRGLQLLFYSVGIGQISSEVPQNLSASRPQDRQFILSSKKLLLSDSGFYLCAWSMGATEAFFGQGTRLTVV.

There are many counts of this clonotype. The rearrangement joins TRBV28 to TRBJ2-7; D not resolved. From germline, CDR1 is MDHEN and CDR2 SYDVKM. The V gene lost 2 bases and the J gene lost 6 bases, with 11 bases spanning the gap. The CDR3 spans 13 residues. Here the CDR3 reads CASSLSNPGEQYF. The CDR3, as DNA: TGTGCCAGCAGTTTAAGTAACCCTGGCGAGCAGTACTTC.

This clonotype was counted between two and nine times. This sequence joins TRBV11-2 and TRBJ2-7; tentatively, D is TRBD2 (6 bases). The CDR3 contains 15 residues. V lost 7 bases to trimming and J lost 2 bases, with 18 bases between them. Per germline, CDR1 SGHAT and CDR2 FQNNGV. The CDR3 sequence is CASKTVRGGTYEQYF. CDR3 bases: TGTGCCAGCAAGACAGTGAGGGGAGGCACCTACGAGCAGTACTTC.

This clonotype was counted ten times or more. This chain's CDR3 is CASSFRLAGGLSSYEQYF. The CDR3 DNA sequence: TGTGCCAGCAGTTTCCGACTAGCGGGAGGTCTTAGCTCCTACGAGCAGTACTTC. This rearrangement joins TRBV6-2 or TRBV6-3 to TRBJ2-7; 13 bases map to TRBD2. This CDR3 has 18 amino acids. The V gene end was trimmed by 4 bases and the J gene end by 0 bases; junction bases not matched to a gene: 9. Germline CDR1 MNHEY, CDR2 SVGEGT.

CDR3: CASSPLVGANGELFF. DNA for the CDR3: TGTGCCAGCAGCCCCCTGGTAGGGGCCAACGGGGAGCTGTTTTTT. The V and J genes are TRBV7-3 and TRBJ2-2; TRBD1 might be the D (5 bases). The CDR3 totals 15 residues. Germline V gene sequence: CDR1 SGHTA, CDR2 FQGTGA. Deletions cut 5 bases from V and 7 bases from J, with 17 bases between.

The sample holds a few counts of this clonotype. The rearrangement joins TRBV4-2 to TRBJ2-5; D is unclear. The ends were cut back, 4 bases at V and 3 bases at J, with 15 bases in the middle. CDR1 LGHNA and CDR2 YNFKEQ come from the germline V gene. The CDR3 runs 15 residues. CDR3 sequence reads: CASSRGPEVEETQYF. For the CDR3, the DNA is TGTGCCAGCAGCCGCGGTCCAGAAGTCGAAGAGACCCAGTACTTC.

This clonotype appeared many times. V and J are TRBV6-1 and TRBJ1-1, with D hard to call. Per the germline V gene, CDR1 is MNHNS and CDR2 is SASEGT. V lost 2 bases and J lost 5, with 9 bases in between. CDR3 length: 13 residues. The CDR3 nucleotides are TGTGCCAGCAGTGAAAGATTCGATACTGAAGCTTTCTTT. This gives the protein CASSERFDTEAFF.

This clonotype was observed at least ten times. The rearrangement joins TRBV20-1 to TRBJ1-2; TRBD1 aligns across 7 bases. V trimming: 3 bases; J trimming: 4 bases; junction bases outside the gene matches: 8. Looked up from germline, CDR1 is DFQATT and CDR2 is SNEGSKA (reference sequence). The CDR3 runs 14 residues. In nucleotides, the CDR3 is TGCAGTGCTAGTGAAGAGGGGGCCAGCTATGGCTACACCTTC. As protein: CSASEEGASYGYTF.

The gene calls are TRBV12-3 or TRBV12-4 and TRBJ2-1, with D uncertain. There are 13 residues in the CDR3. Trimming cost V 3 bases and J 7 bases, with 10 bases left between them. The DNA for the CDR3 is TGTGCCAGCAGTTTTTTCGCTAGAAATGAGCAGTTCTTC. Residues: CASSFFARNEQFF.

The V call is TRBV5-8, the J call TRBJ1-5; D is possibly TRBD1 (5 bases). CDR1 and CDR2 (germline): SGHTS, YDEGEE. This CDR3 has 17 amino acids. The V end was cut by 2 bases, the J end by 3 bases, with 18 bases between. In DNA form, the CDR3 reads TGTGCCAGCAGCTTCGTATATTCGACAGCTGACAATCAGCCCCAGCATTTT. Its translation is CASSFVYSTADNQPQHF.

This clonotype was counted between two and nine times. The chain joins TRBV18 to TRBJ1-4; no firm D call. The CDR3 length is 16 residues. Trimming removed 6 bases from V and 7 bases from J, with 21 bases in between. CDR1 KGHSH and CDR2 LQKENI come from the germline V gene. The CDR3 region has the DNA TGTGCCAGCTCTCCCGACCGCCCTACAACGGGTGAAAAACTGTTTTTT. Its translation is CASSPDRPTTGEKLFF.

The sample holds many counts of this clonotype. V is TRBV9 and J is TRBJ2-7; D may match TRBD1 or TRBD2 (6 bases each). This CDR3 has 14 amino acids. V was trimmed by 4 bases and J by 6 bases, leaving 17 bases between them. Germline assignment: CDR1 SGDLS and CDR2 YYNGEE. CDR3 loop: CASSYRTAGGEQYF. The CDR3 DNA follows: TGTGCCAGCAGCTACCGGACAGCCGGGGGCGAGCAGTACTTC. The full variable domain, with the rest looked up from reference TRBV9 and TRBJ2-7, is DSGVTQTPKHLITATGQRVTLRCSPRSGDLSVYWYQQSLDQGLQFLIQYYNGEERAKGNILERFSAQQFPDLHSELNLSSLELGDSALYFCASSYRTAGGEQYFGPGTRLTVT.

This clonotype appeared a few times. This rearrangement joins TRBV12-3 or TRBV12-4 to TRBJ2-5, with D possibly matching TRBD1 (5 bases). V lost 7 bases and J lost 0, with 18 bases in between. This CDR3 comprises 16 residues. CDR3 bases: TGTGCCAGCACCCCCCTAGTTTGGGGCAACCAAGAGACCCAGTACTTC. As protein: CASTPLVWGNQETQYF.